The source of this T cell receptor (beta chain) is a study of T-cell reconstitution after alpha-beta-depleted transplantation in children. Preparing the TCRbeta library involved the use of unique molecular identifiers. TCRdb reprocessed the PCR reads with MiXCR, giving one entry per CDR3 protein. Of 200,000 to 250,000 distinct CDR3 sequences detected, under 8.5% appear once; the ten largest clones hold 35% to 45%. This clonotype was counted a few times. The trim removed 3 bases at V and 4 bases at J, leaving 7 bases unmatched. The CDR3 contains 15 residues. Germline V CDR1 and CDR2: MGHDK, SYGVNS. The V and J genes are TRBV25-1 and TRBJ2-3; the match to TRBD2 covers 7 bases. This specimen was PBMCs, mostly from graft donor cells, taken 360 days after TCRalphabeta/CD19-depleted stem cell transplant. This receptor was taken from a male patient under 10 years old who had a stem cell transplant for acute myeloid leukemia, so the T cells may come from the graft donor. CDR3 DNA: TGTGCCAGCAGTGACCCGGCGGGGGTCCCAGATACGCAGTATTTT. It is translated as CASSDPAGVPDTQYF.